These 18 T cell receptor beta chains originate from one sample sequenced in a study of OX40 agonist ivuxolimab in advanced cancers. Only in-frame clones appear in the TCRdb table, and some are missing; sequencing was by immunoSEQ multiplex PCR. This sample has over 15,000 clones; 72% occur once, and the top ten carry approximately 22%. Here the sequenced sample was CD4+ or CD8+ T cells sorted from blood, taken in a trial of the OX40 agonist ivuxolimab. The receptors shown here come from an adult with an advanced solid tumor such as melanoma, head and neck, liver or kidney cancer.

The J gene is TRBJ1-3, the V gene TRBV13; D possibly corresponds to TRBD1 (6 bases). V was pared by 5 bases and J by 0 bases, with 14 bases between. This CDR3 comprises 16 residues. Germline V CDR1 and CDR2: PRHDT, FYEKMQ (reference sequence). The CDR3 loop reads CASSPRGGSSGNTIYF. CDR3 DNA sequence: TGTGCCAGCAGCCCCAGGGGTGGAAGCTCTGGAAACACCATATATTTT. Full variable domain (missing parts from reference TRBV13 and TRBJ1-3): AAGVIQSPRHLIKEKRETATLKCYPIPRHDTVYWYQQGPGQDPQFLISFYEKMQSDKGSIPDRFSAQQFSDYHSELNMSSLELGDSALYFCASSPRGGSSGNTIYFGEGSWLTVV.

The chain links TRBV7-2 to TRBJ2-7; D perhaps matches TRBD2 (5 bases). Germline values: CDR1 SGHTA, CDR2 FQGNSA. With 7 bases removed from V and 3 bases from J, the gap between germline ends came to 13 bases. This CDR3 has 13 amino acids. In DNA form, the CDR3 reads TGTGCCAGCATCCCAGGACGGGGCTACGAGCAGTACTTC. This encodes CASIPGRGYEQYF.

The chain is built from TRBV4-1 and TRBJ1-2; 7 bases match TRBD1. Germline assignment: CDR1 MGHRA and CDR2 YSYEKL. CDR3 length: 14 amino acids. With V trimmed by 4 bases and J by 5 bases, 7 bases remained unmatched. The CDR3 reads CASSLGTASYGYTF. CDR3 DNA sequence: TGCGCCAGCAGCCTCGGGACAGCTAGTTATGGCTACACCTTC.

The gene calls are TRBV28 and TRBJ1-4, with D perhaps TRBD1 (5 bases). The length of the CDR3 is 14 residues. CDR1 MDHEN and CDR2 SYDVKM come from the germline V gene. The V end was cut by 7 bases, the J end by 4 bases, with 13 bases between. CDR3 DNA: TGTGCCAGCACCCCGGGGCGCGGTAATGAAAAACTGTTTTTT. It translates to CASTPGRGNEKLFF.

Relative to its sample, this clone is medium-sized (0.01 to 0.1%). The chain carries TRBV21-1 and TRBJ2-5; the table's TRBD1 call for D was not verified on the DNA. TRBV21-1 is listed as a pseudogene. The CDR3 has 15 residues. For the CDR3, the DNA is TGTGCCAGCAGCACGGACCTTCCAACCCAGGGGACCCAGTACTTC. Amino acids: CASSTDLPTQGTQYF.

This chain joins TRBV21-1 and TRBJ1-5. TRBV21-1 is an annotated pseudogene. The CDR3 runs to 14 residues. The CDR3 loop is CASSTLTPNQPQHF. Here the CDR3 DNA reads TGTGCCAGCAGCACCTTAACGCCCAATCAGCCCCAGCATTTT.

This chain uses TRBV27 with TRBJ2-2; D gene unclear. V lost 2 bases and J 2 bases, leaving 9 bases between the germline ends. The CDR3 length is 15 residues. CDR1 and CDR2 from the germline V gene are MNHEY and SMNVEV (reference sequence). CDR3 in DNA: TGTGCCAGCAGTTTAACAGCATATAACACCGGGGAGCTGTTTTTT. Amino acid sequence: CASSLTAYNTGELFF.

The rearrangement links TRBV27 to TRBJ2-2, with unresolved D. The V and J ends lost 2 bases and 4 bases respectively, with 11 bases between them. The CDR3 is 15 residues long. Per germline, CDR1 MNHEY and CDR2 SMNVEV (reference sequence). The CDR3 sequence: CASSLQVGRTGELFF. CDR3 DNA sequence: TGTGCCAGCAGTTTACAGGTTGGCCGCACCGGGGAGCTGTTTTTT.

The rearrangement uses TRBV28 and TRBJ2-3; D tentatively reads TRBD1 or TRBD2 (6 bases each). This CDR3 spans 17 amino acids. V was pared by 6 bases and J by 4 bases, with 23 bases between. Germline V CDR1 and CDR2: MDHEN, SYDVKM. The CDR3 coding sequence is TGTGCCAGCAGCCCCACGGGAGCAGGGGAGGCTTCAGATACGCAGTATTTT. It specifies CASSPTGAGEASDTQYF.

The chain combines TRBV2 with TRBJ2-7, with unresolved D. The CDR3 totals 16 residues. Trimming cost V 2 bases and J 0 bases, with 14 bases left between them. Per the germline V gene, CDR1 is SNHLY and CDR2 is FYNNEI. CDR3 coding DNA: TGTGCCAGCAGTGAACCGTCGCGCCGGAGCTCCTACGAGCAGTACTTC. Residues: CASSEPSRRSSYEQYF.

J is TRBJ2-7 and V is TRBV16; D is unclear. Trimming pared 2 bases from V and 3 bases from J, leaving 5 bases between. The V gene's germline CDR1 is KGHSY and CDR2 FQNENV. The CDR3 is made up of 12 amino acids. The DNA of the CDR3 is TGTGCCAGCAGCCAAACACTCTACGAGCAGTACTTC. Protein sequence: CASSQTLYEQYF.

Concerning this clone: Mismatch with germline at one junction end may stem from a read error. The chain is built from TRBV7-7 and TRBJ2-1; a possible D gene is TRBD2 (5 bases). This CDR3 has 15 amino acids. Looked up from germline, CDR1 is SSHAT and CDR2 is FNYEAQ (reference sequence). CDR3 residues: CASSFSETSYNEQFF. CDR3 DNA: TGTGCTAGCAGCTTTAGCGAGACCTCATACAATGAGCAGTTCTTC.

This clone qualifies as medium-sized. CDR3 protein: CASSLARTLNEQFF. As DNA, the CDR3 is TGTGCCAGCAGCTTGGCCAGGACACTCAATGAGCAGTTCTTC. J is TRBJ2-1 and V is TRBV5-4; TRBD1 might be the D (5 bases). The germline gives CDR1 SGHNT, CDR2 YYREEE (reference sequence). The CDR3 is 14 residues long. V gave up 0 bases and J gave up 6 bases, with 10 bases separating them.

V and J are TRBV7-2 and TRBJ2-3, with 11 bases identical to TRBD2. The CDR3 totals 15 residues. The V segment lost 4 bases and the J segment 11 bases; nucleotides outside the gene matches: 11. The germline gives CDR1 SGHTA, CDR2 FQGNSA. The CDR3 sequence is CASSYFSGGARGQYF. In nucleotides, the CDR3 is TGTGCCAGCAGCTACTTTAGCGGGGGGGCGCGGGGGCAGTATTTT.

V gene TRBV30 combines with J gene TRBJ2-7; D not certain. Germline-derived CDR1 and CDR2 are GTSNPN and SVGIG (reference sequence). The CDR3 is made up of 12 amino acids. The V end lost 1 base, the J end lost 6 bases, and 10 bases lay between the germline ends. CDR3 region: CAWSEGVGEQYF. The CDR3 DNA reads as TGTGCCTGGAGTGAAGGTGTCGGCGAGCAGTACTTC. Drawing the rest from reference TRBV30 and TRBJ2-7, the complete variable domain is SQTIHQWPATLVQPVGSPLSLECTVEGTSNPNLYWYRQAAGRGLQLLFYSVGIGQISSEVPQNLSASRPQDRQFILSSKKLLLSDSGFYLCAWSEGVGEQYFGPGTRLTVT.

The V and J genes are TRBV5-4 and TRBJ2-2, with D possibly being TRBD1 (6 bases). V was trimmed by 3 bases and J by 5 bases, leaving 14 bases between them. This CDR3 is 15 amino acids long. Germline CDR1 is SGHNT and CDR2 is YYREEE (reference sequence). CDR3 region: CASSSHRVWTGELFF. The CDR3 DNA sequence: TGTGCCAGCAGCTCCCACAGGGTATGGACCGGGGAGCTGTTTTTT.

This chain links TRBV7-8 with TRBJ2-7, with D perhaps matching TRBD1 (6 bases). CDR1 and CDR2 from the germline V gene are SGHVS and FQNEAQ. The V gene lost 0 bases and the J gene lost 3 bases, with 15 bases spanning the gap. The CDR3 is 16 amino acids. The CDR3 protein is CASSLAPRTEIYEQYF. Here the CDR3 DNA reads TGTGCCAGCAGCTTAGCACCGAGGACAGAAATCTACGAGCAGTACTTC.

CDR3 region: CASSRIPNTEAFF. For the CDR3, the DNA is TGTGCCAGCAGTCGTATCCCGAACACTGAAGCTTTCTTT. The V call is TRBV9, the J call TRBJ1-1; no firm D call. CDR3 length equals 13 residues. Germline V gene sequence: CDR1 SGDLS, CDR2 YYNGEE. The V gene lost 5 bases and the J gene lost 1 base, with 9 bases spanning the gap.